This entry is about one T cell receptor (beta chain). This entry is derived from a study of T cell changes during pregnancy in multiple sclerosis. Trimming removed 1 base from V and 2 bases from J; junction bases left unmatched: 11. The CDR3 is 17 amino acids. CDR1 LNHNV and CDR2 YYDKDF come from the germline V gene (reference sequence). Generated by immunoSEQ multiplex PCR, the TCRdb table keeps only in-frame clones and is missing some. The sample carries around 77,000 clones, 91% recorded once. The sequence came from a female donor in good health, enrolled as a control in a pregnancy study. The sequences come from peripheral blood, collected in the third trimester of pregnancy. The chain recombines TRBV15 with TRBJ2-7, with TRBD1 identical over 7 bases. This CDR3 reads CATSRALTGDDPYEQYF. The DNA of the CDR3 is TGTGCCACCAGCAGAGCCCTAACAGGGGACGACCCCTACGAGCAGTACTTC.